The subject of this entry is one T cell receptor beta chain. The antigen remains undetermined. Healthy bone marrow donors formed the donor group. The study ran its PCR with 60 Vbeta and 13 Jbeta primers. Libraries were prepared by immunoSEQ multiplex PCR; TCRdb keeps only in-frame clonotypes and omits some of them. The repertoire table contains around 88,000 clones. This entry comes from a study of cytomegalovirus exposure and HLA in healthy donors. Study-wide results and limits: In a later analysis, productive TCRs from donors in an Asian-associated ancestry cluster reportedly carried fewer N-insertions than the cohort mean. Within a later analysis, the majority of CMV-associated TCR beta chains appeared HLA-restricted. Among immune exposure information, only CMV serostatus was available.

From germline, CDR1 is SQVTM and CDR2 ANQGSEA. V was trimmed by 3 bases and J by 4 bases, leaving 15 bases between them. There are 14 residues in the CDR3. Sequencing input: PBMCs. This TCR derives from a girl aged 5 to 17 in good health and CMV-seropositive. The chain employs TRBV29-1 and TRBJ1-2, with D unresolved. CDR3 residues: CSVDETKEPYGYTF. The CDR3 DNA reads TGCAGCGTTGACGAAACTAAAGAGCCCTATGGCTACACCTTC.